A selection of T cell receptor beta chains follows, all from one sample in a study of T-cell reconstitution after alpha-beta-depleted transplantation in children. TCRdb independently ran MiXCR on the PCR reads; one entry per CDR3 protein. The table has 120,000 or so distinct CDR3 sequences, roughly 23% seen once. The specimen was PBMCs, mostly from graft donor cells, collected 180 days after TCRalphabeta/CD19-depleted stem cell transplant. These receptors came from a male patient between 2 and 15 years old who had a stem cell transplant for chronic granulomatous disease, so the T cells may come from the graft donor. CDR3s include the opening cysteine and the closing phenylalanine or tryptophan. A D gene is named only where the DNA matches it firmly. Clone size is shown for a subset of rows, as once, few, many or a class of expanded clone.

CDR3aa: CASSLAGVVDEQFF; CDR3nt: TGCGCCAGCAGCCTAGCGGGAGTTGTCGATGAGCAGTTCTTC; v_gene: TRBV5-1; abundance: many; d_gene: TRBD2; j_gene: TRBJ2-1
CDR3aa: CASSFSRGTEAFF; CDR3nt: TGTGCCAGCAGTTTCTCAAGGGGCACTGAAGCTTTCTTT; v_gene: TRBV12-3/TRBV12-4; abundance: few; d_gene: .; j_gene: TRBJ1-1
CDR3aa: CASSSPGRITKQYF; CDR3nt: TGTGCCAGCAGTTCACCGGGACGGATTACGAAGCAGTACTTC; v_gene: TRBV12-3/TRBV12-4; abundance: .; d_gene: .; j_gene: TRBJ2-7
CDR3aa: CSAYRSGLQYF; CDR3nt: TGCAGTGCCTACAGGTCGGGACTACAGTACTTC; v_gene: TRBV20-1; abundance: few; d_gene: TRBD2; j_gene: TRBJ2-4
CDR3aa: CSASILANTQYF; CDR3nt: TGCAGTGCTAGTATCCTTGCGAATACGCAGTATTTT; v_gene: TRBV20-1; abundance: .; d_gene: .; j_gene: TRBJ2-3
CDR3aa: CASSLLAGSGSYEQYF; CDR3nt: TGCGCCAGCAGCTTACTAGCGGGAAGTGGCTCCTACGAGCAGTACTTC; v_gene: TRBV5-1; abundance: many; d_gene: TRBD2; j_gene: TRBJ2-7
CDR3aa: CSARDLGLAGLDTQYF; CDR3nt: TGCAGTGCTAGAGATCTGGGACTAGCAGGGTTGGATACGCAGTATTTT; v_gene: TRBV20-1; abundance: many; d_gene: TRBD2; j_gene: TRBJ2-3
CDR3aa: CSAPPPSTDTQYF; CDR3nt: TGCAGTGCTCCGCCCCCGAGCACAGATACGCAGTATTTT; v_gene: TRBV20-1; abundance: few; d_gene: .; j_gene: TRBJ2-3
CDR3aa: CAISESTVPRTQYF; CDR3nt: TGTGCCATCAGTGAGTCTACCGTCCCTAGAACGCAGTATTTT; v_gene: TRBV10-3; abundance: many; d_gene: .; j_gene: TRBJ2-3
CDR3aa: CATSGRLAGKQFF; CDR3nt: TGTGCCACCAGCGGAAGACTAGCGGGAAAACAGTTCTTC; v_gene: TRBV15; abundance: .; d_gene: TRBD2; j_gene: TRBJ2-1
CDR3aa: CASSTRDTESPLHF; CDR3nt: TGTGCCAGCAGTACACGGGACACCGAGTCACCCCTCCACTTT; v_gene: TRBV12-3/TRBV12-4; abundance: many; d_gene: .; j_gene: TRBJ1-6
CDR3aa: CASSSSTGANVLTF; CDR3nt: TGTGCCAGCAGCTCGTCCACTGGGGCCAACGTCCTGACTTTC; v_gene: TRBV7-2; abundance: many; d_gene: .; j_gene: TRBJ2-6
CDR3aa: CASSQVPSGQTQYF; CDR3nt: TGCGCCAGCAGCCAAGTCCCTAGCGGGCAGACCCAGTACTTC; v_gene: TRBV4-3; abundance: many; d_gene: TRBD2; j_gene: TRBJ2-5
CDR3aa: CASSPGQVNTEAFF; CDR3nt: TGTGCCAGCAGCCCAGGACAGGTGAACACTGAAGCTTTCTTT; v_gene: TRBV12-3/TRBV12-4; abundance: few; d_gene: TRBD1; j_gene: TRBJ1-1
CDR3aa: CASSLSGEPTDTQYF; CDR3nt: TGTGCCAGCAGCTTGTCGGGAGAGCCTACAGATACGCAGTATTTT; v_gene: TRBV5-5; abundance: .; d_gene: .; j_gene: TRBJ2-3
CDR3aa: CASSLQAVGQGARDTQYF; CDR3nt: TGCGCCAGCAGCCTCCAAGCCGTGGGACAGGGGGCTCGTGATACGCAGTATTTT; v_gene: TRBV5-1; abundance: .; d_gene: TRBD1; j_gene: TRBJ2-3
CDR3aa: CASGLVLGAEIYGYTF; CDR3nt: TGTGCTAGTGGTTTGGTACTAGGGGCCGAGATCTATGGCTACACCTTC; v_gene: TRBV12-5; abundance: many; d_gene: .; j_gene: TRBJ1-2
CDR3aa: CSVGTSTDTQYF; CDR3nt: TGCAGCGTTGGGACATCCACAGATACGCAGTATTTT; v_gene: TRBV29-1; abundance: .; d_gene: .; j_gene: TRBJ2-3
CDR3aa: CASSPTLDAQETQYF; CDR3nt: TGTGCCAGCTCACCAACCCTGGACGCCCAAGAGACCCAGTACTTC; v_gene: TRBV18; abundance: many; d_gene: .; j_gene: TRBJ2-5
CDR3aa: CASSQVYREWETQYF; CDR3nt: TGCGCCAGCAGCCAAGTATACAGGGAGTGGGAGACCCAGTACTTC; v_gene: TRBV4-3; abundance: many; d_gene: .; j_gene: TRBJ2-5
CDR3aa: CASSPIGASSLADTQYF; CDR3nt: TGCGCCAGCAGCCCGATCGGAGCCTCTAGCCTTGCAGATACGCAGTATTTT; v_gene: TRBV5-1; abundance: .; d_gene: .; j_gene: TRBJ2-3
CDR3aa: CASSLVDPPGELFF; CDR3nt: TGTGCCAGCAGCTTAGTGGACCCGCCGGGGGAGCTGTTTTTT; v_gene: TRBV7-2; abundance: .; d_gene: .; j_gene: TRBJ2-2
CDR3aa: CASSLATIGSTDTQYF; CDR3nt: TGTGCCAGCAGTTTAGCGACCATCGGTAGCACAGATACGCAGTATTTT; v_gene: TRBV12-3/TRBV12-4; abundance: .; d_gene: .; j_gene: TRBJ2-3